These 15 T cell receptor beta chains originate from one sample sequenced in a study of blood T cell repertoires in COVID-19. This table comes from immunoSEQ multiplex PCR, and its TCRdb copy is limited to in-frame clones, with some not included. The data hold over 120,000 clones, with 60% to 85% observed a single time. Sequenced: peripheral blood. All receptors come from a woman over 75 with active or convalescent COVID-19.

The chain couples TRBV2 to TRBJ1-2, with a weak D call TRBD1 (6 bases). The CDR3 length is 16 residues. Trimming shortened V by 1 base and J by 4 bases, and 16 bases separated the two germline ends. The germline CDR1 and CDR2 sequences are SNHLY and FYNNEI. DNA of the CDR3: TGTGCCAGCAGTGAAGGGGGTTTCAGGGGCATCTATGGCTACACCTTC. This codes for CASSEGGFRGIYGYTF.

The chain is built from TRBV5-4 and TRBJ1-1; 7 nucleotides match TRBD1. With 0 bases clipped from V and 2 bases from J, the junction kept 4 bases outside the gene matches. Per the germline V gene, CDR1 is SGHNT and CDR2 is YYREEE (reference sequence). The CDR3 loop spans 15 amino acids. In DNA form, the CDR3 reads TGTGCCAGCAGCTTGGATCAAGGGGGCAACACTGAAGCTTTCTTT. It translates to CASSLDQGGNTEAFF.

The rearrangement links TRBV19 to TRBJ1-2, with 9 bases aligning to TRBD1. Germline assignment: CDR1 LNHDA and CDR2 SQIVND (reference sequence). J was trimmed by 6 bases and V by 6 bases; bases with no gene match: 5. The CDR3 runs to 13 residues. The CDR3 spells CASSLQGANGYTF. The CDR3 coding sequence is TGTGCCAGTAGCCTACAGGGGGCCAATGGCTACACCTTC.

The chain couples TRBV5-4 to TRBJ2-5; 7 nucleotides match TRBD2. V shed 4 bases, J shed 5 bases, and the junction held 14 bases outside the gene matches. The CDR3 runs 16 residues. Per the germline V gene, CDR1 is SGHNT and CDR2 is YYREEE (reference sequence). CDR3 region: CASSPGLADSWETQYF. The CDR3 DNA follows: TGTGCCAGCAGCCCGGGGCTAGCGGACTCTTGGGAGACCCAGTACTTC. The complete variable domain, with remaining parts taken from reference TRBV5-4 and TRBJ2-5, reads ETGVTQSPTHLIKTRGQQVTLRCSSQSGHNTVSWYQQALGQGPQFIFQYYREEENGRGNFPPRFSGLQFPNYSSELNVNALELDDSALYLCASSPGLADSWETQYFGPGTRLLVL.

This chain connects TRBV4-1 to TRBJ1-4, with D tentatively TRBD1 (6 bases). Trimming shortened V by 0 bases and J by 4 bases, and 9 bases separated the two germline ends. The CDR3 is 15 residues long. Germline lookup yields CDR1 MGHRA and CDR2 YSYEKL. The DNA of the CDR3 is TGCGCCAGCAGCCAAGATCGGACAGATAATGAAAAACTGTTTTTT. Protein sequence: CASSQDRTDNEKLFF.

This clone occurred many times. The rearrangement uses TRBV9 and TRBJ1-3, with TRBD1 matching over 7 bases. Germline V gene data show CDR1 as SGDLS and CDR2 as YYNGEE. Trimming took 3 bases from V and 3 from J; bases not matched to a gene: 9. CDR3 length equals 16 residues. The CDR3 region has the DNA TGTGCCAGCAGCGCTACACCGGGACAGCTTGGAAACACCATATATTTT. Residues: CASSATPGQLGNTIYF.

This clone showed up just once. V and J are TRBV7-2 and TRBJ2-3; 8 bases are a match to TRBD2. V shed 5 bases, J shed 3 bases, and the junction held 10 bases outside the gene matches. Looked up from germline, CDR1 is SGHTA and CDR2 is FQGNSA. This CDR3 has 16 residues. CDR3 amino acids: CASSPPGLGVTDTQYF. The CDR3 coding sequence is TGTGCCAGCAGCCCTCCGGGACTAGGGGTAACAGATACGCAGTATTTT.

The chain combines TRBV6-6 with TRBJ1-2; a weak D match, TRBD1 (6 bases). V dropped 4 bases and J dropped 3 bases, with 12 bases sitting between them. CDR1 MNHNY and CDR2 SVGAGI come from the germline V gene (reference sequence). CDR3 length equals 14 residues. CDR3 residues: CASSFQDSYYGYTF. CDR3 in DNA: TGTGCCAGCAGTTTCCAGGACAGCTACTATGGCTACACCTTC.

The chain uses TRBV3-1 (or the pseudogene TRBV3-2) and TRBJ1-2; 9 bases agree with TRBD1. Trimming cost V 6 bases and J 4 bases; bases outside gene matches: 0. Germline CDR1 LGHDT, CDR2 YNNKEL (reference sequence). The CDR3 runs to 12 residues. Written as DNA, the CDR3 is TGTGCCAGCAGGGGACAGGGCTATGGCTACACCTTC. It codes for CASRGQGYGYTF.

The chain combines TRBV20-1 with TRBJ1-1, with D uncertain. V gave up 2 bases and J gave up 3 bases, with 4 bases separating them. The CDR3 is made up of 11 amino acids. Looked up from germline, CDR1 is DFQATT and CDR2 is SNEGSKA (reference sequence). CDR3 region: CSARWHTEAFF. DNA for the CDR3: TGCAGTGCTAGATGGCACACTGAAGCTTTCTTT.

The rearrangement uses TRBV7-3 and TRBJ2-3; D is undetermined. The CDR3 is 15 residues long. The germline V gene encodes CDR1 SGHTA and CDR2 FQGTGA. V shed 5 bases and J shed 6 bases, with 18 bases lying between them. CDR3 residues: CASSQRVGERDTQYF. Written as DNA, the CDR3 is TGTGCCAGCAGCCAACGCGTGGGTGAGAGGGATACGCAGTATTTT.

This clone came up once. The rearrangement links TRBV19 to TRBJ1-6, with TRBD1 identical over 11 bases. Germline CDR1 reads LNHDA; CDR2 reads SQIVND (reference sequence). Trimming cost V 7 bases and J 9 bases; bases outside gene matches: 5. This CDR3 contains 14 residues. The CDR3 loop reads CASTPDRGPSPLHF. The CDR3 DNA is TGTGCCAGTACCCCGGACAGGGGGCCTTCACCCCTCCACTTT.

This clone was recorded only once. The gene calls are TRBV6-2 or TRBV6-3 and TRBJ2-1; 9 bases are shared with TRBD2. Trimming cost V 4 bases and J 4 bases; bases outside gene matches: 8. This CDR3 contains 16 residues. Germline CDR1 MNHEY, CDR2 SVGEGT. CDR3 in amino acids: CASSSPRGGRYNEQFF. Written as DNA, the CDR3 is TGTGCCAGCAGTTCCCCGCGGGGGGGCCGTTACAATGAGCAGTTCTTC.

The rearrangement joins TRBV7-9 to TRBJ2-5, with D unclear. The CDR3 is 13 amino acids. The V end was cut by 3 bases, the J end by 2 bases, with 7 bases between. The germline V gene encodes CDR1 SEHNR and CDR2 FQNEAQ (reference sequence). In DNA, the CDR3 is TGTGCCAGCAGCTTGGCCCGACAAGAGACCCAGTACTTC. Translation gives CASSLARQETQYF.

The CDR3 spells CASSLAGRSYEQYF. CDR3 sequence (DNA): TGTGCCAGCAGCTTAGCAGGTCGGTCCTACGAGCAGTACTTC. The chain has TRBV5-4 and TRBJ2-7; D remains unclear. The V end was cut by 2 bases, the J end by 1 base, with 10 bases between. The length of the CDR3 is 14 residues. Germline V lookup: CDR1 SGHNT, CDR2 YYREEE (reference sequence).